This TCR beta chain emerged from a study of blood T cell repertoires in COVID-19. V lost 11 bases to trimming and J lost 4 bases, with 17 bases between them. Looked up from germline, CDR1 is SNHLY and CDR2 is FYNNEI. The CDR3 sequence is 13 residues long. Study processing details: Amplified reference gene primers provided the basis for estimating nucleated cell counts. Profiling relied on immunoSEQ multiplex PCR, and the TCRdb table lists in-frame clones only, not all of them. V and J calls and clone size are copied from that table; D and trimming were computed from the DNA. The sample holds some 260,000 clones, about 90% seen once. Ages ranged from roughly 18 to 100 years, with residence in approximately 25 US areas. Grouping used clinical history reported by participants in a survey and questionnaire. Donors in Cohort 3 who had recovered were those with two negative PCRs, healthcare professional clearance, or resolution of their symptoms.

The chain combines TRBV2 with TRBJ1-2, with unresolved D. The specimen was PBMCs or T cells enriched from blood (not recorded which). This TCR was recovered from a young woman who had recovered from COVID-19. The CDR3 region is CASLQRQPYGYTF. As DNA, the CDR3 is TGTGCCTCCCTCCAGCGGCAGCCCTATGGCTACACCTTC.